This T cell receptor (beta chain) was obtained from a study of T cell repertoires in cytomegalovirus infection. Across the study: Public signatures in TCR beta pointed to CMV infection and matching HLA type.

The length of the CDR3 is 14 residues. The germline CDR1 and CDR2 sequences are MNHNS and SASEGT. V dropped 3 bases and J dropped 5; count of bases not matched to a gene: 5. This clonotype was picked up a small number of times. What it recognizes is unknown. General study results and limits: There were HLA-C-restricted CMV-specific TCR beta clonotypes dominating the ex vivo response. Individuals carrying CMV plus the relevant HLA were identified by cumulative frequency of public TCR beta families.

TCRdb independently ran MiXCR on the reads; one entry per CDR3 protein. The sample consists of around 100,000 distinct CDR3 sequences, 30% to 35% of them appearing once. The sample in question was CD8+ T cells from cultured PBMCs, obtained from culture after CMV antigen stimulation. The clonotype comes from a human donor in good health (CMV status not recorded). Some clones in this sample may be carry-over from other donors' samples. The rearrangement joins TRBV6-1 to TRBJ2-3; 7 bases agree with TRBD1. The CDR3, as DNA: TGTGCCAGCAGTGATTTCACAGGGGAAGATACGCAGTATTTT. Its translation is CASSDFTGEDTQYF.